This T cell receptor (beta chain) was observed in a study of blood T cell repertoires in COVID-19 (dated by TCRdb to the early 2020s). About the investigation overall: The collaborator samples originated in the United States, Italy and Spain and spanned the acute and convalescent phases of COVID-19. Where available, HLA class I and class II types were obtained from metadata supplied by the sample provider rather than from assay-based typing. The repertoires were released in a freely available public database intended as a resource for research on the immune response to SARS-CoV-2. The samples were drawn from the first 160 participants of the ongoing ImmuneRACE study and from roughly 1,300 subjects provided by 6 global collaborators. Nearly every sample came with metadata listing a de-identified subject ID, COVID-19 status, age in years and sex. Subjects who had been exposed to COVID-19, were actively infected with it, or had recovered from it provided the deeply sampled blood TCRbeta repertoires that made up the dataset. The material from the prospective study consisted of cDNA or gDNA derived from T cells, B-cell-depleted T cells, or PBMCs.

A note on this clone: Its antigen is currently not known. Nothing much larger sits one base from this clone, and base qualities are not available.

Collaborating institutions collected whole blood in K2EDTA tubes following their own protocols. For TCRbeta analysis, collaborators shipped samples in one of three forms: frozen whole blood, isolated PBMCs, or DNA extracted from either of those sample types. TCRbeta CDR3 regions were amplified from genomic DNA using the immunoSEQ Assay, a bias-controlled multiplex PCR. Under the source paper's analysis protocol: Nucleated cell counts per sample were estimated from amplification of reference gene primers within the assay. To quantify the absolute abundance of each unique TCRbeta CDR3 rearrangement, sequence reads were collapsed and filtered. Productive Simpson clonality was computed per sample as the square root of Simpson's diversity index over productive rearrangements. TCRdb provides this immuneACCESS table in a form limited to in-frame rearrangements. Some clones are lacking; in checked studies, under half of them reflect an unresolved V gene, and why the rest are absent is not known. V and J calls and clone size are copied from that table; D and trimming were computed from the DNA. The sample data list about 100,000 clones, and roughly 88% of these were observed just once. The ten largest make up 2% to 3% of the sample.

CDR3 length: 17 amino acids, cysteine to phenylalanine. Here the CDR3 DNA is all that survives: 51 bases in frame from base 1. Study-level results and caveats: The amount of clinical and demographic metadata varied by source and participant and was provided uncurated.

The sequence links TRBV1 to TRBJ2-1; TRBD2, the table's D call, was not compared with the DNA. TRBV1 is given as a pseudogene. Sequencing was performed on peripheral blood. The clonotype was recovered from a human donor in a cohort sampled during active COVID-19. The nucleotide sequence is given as TGCACCAGCAGCCATGCAATACTAGCGGGGGGTCGCAATGAGCAGTTCTTC. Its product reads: CTSSHAILAGGRNEQFF.